The sequence of this T cell receptor (beta chain) was determined in a study of regulatory T cells in long-lasting Graves disease. V lost 5 bases, J lost 4 bases, and 3 bases stayed unmatched. The CDR3 consists of 14 residues. Germline V lookup: CDR1 LNHDA, CDR2 SQIVND (reference sequence). This clonotype was found a few times. This sample's time point: persistent/refractory GD, antithyroid drugs over 5 years with positive TRAb. RNA from PBMCs was the source of the TCR library. Guidelines of the American Thyroid Association were used to diagnose Graves' disease. For TCR beta, libraries came from iRepertoire HTBI primers and Arm-PCR of CDR3 regions. TCRdb redid the calling of the multiplex PCR reads with MiXCR, one entry per CDR3 protein. Here the sample spans a few hundred thousand distinct CDR3 sequences, 20% to 25% being singletons.

The sample consisted of peripheral blood mononuclear cells (PBMCs), taken when the disease was refractory, from a patient treated with antithyroid drugs. This clonotype was sampled from a woman aged 40 to 50 with Graves disease. The rearrangement links TRBV19 to TRBJ2-4; 9 bases match TRBD2. CDR3 sequence: CASSPSGVKNIQYF. In DNA, the CDR3 is TGTGCCAGTAGTCCTAGCGGGGTTAAAAACATTCAGTACTTC.